Listed below are T cell receptor beta chains from one sample, sequenced in a study of T cells in Graves' hyperthyroidism and ophthalmopathy. TCRdb re-called the multiplex PCR reads with MiXCR, one entry per CDR3 protein. The table records approximately 640,000 distinct CDR3 sequences, roughly 45% of them present only once. The sequenced material came from peripheral blood or thyroid tissue (not recorded which). The receptors originated from an adult man with Graves' disease, either hyperthyroidism or ophthalmopathy (not recorded which). The CDR3 runs from the conserved cysteine through the conserved F or W.

v_gene	CDR3aa
TRBV10-2	CASARDPVSYEQYF
TRBV7-2	CASSLGGTDYGYTF
TRBV2	CASNAGLAGQETQYF
TRBV7-8	CASSLAGGHQSF
TRBV29-1	CSSLGVQNTEAFF
TRBV12-3/TRBV12-4	CASSPMGSPLHF
TRBV7-9	CASSLADYRPFYEQYF
TRBV6-6	CASKTGAGTGELFF
TRBV7-6	CASSQAGVGTEAFF
TRBV7-2	CASRTVPGQGAEKLFF
TRBV7-8	CASSPRGQEGYTLHF
TRBV29-1	CSVEDPSTGNEKLFF
TRBV5-1	CASSLATPGQGASETQYF
TRBV20-1	CSARVGYGYTF
TRBV24-1	CATSVWAEETQYF
TRBV7-2	CASSQDIVGPLHF
TRBV11-2	CASSLARRNYGYTF
TRBV7-8	CASSFRQDRTGELFF
TRBV7-9	CASSVRQGRRSYEQYF
TRBV6-6	CASGEGVMEETQYF
TRBV7-9	CATNRGAGLTEAFF
TRBV9	CASSVGGATSYEQYF
TRBV4-1	CASSGGLRTNTGELFF
TRBV11-2	CASSLAGPVGNTIYF
TRBV7-6	CASSSGAGGYEQYF
TRBV19	CASSIQGVQLFF
TRBV6-1	CAISEAGRAQETQYF
TRBV5-1	CASSALTRDREGEQYF
TRBV19	CASSIINQPQHF
TRBV7-6	CASSYGRTSGSETQYF
TRBV7-2	CASSLEWTSDEQYF
TRBV12-3/TRBV12-4	CASSFGARIGQPQHF
TRBV24-1	CATSDGGVDEHF
TRBV6-5	CASSFLDRANEKLFF
TRBV2	CASSLEVVSGNTIYF
TRBV12-3/TRBV12-4	CASSDGQTNYGYTF